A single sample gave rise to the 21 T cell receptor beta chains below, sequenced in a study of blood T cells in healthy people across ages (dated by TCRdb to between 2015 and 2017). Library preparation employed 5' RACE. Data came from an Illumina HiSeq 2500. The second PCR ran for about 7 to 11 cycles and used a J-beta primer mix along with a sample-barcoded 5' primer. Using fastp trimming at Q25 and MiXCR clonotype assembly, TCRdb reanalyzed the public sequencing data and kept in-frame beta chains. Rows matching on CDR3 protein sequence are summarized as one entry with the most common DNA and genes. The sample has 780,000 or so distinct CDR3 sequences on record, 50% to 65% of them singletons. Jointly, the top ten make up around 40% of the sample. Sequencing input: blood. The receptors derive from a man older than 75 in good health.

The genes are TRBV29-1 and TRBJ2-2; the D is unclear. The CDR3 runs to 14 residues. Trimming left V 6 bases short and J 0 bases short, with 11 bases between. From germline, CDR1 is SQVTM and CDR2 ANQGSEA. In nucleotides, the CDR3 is TGCAGCGTAGGGCAGCTCGCGAACACCGGGGAGCTGTTTTTT. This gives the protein CSVGQLANTGELFF.

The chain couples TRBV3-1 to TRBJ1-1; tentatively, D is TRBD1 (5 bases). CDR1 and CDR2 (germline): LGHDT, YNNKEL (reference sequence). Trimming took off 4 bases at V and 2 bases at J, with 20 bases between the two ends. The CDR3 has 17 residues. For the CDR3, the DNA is TGTGCCAGCAGCCTGAGATTCGGTCGCAGGGAAAACACTGAAGCTTTCTTT. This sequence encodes CASSLRFGRRENTEAFF.

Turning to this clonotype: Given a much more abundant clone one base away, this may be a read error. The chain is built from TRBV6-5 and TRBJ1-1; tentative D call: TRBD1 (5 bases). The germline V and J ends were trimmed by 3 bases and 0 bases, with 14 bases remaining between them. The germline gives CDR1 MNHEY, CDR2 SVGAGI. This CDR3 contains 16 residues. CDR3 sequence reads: CASSYQMAGLNTEAFF. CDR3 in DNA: TGTGCCAGCAGTTATCAAATGGCAGGGCTGAACACTGAAGCTTTCTTT.

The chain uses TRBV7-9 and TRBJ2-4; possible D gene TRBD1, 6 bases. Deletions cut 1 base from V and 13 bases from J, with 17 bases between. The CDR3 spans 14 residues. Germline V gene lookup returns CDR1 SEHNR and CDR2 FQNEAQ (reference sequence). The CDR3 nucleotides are TGTGCCAGCAGCTTAGGGGACACCTACAATGAGCAGTACTTC. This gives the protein CASSLGDTYNEQYF.

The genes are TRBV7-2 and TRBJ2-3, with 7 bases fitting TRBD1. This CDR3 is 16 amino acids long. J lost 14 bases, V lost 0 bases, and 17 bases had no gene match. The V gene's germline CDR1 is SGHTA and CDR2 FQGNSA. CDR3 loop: CASSLARERGHRYAYF. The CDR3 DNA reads TGTGCCAGCAGCTTAGCCAGGGAGAGGGGGCACAGATACGCGTATTTT.

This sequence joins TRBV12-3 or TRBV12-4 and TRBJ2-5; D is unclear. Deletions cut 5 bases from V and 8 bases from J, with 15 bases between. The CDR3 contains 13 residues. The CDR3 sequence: CASSRGPLQTQYF. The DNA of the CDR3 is TGTGCCAGCAGTCGCGGTCCTCTCCAAACCCAGTACTTC.

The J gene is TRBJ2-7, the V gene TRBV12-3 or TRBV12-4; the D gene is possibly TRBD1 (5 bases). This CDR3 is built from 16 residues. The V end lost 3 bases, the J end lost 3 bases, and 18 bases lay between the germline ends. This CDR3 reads CASSFSRRAEIYEQYF. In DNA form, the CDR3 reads TGTGCCAGCAGTTTTTCCCGCAGGGCAGAAATCTACGAGCAGTACTTC.

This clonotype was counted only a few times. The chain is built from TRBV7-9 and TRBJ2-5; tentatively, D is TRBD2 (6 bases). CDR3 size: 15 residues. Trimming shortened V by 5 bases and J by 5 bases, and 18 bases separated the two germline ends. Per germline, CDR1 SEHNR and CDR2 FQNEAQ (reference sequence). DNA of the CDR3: TGTGCCAGCAGCCTCCGGGAGACCAAGCTTGAGACCCAGTACTTC. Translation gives CASSLRETKLETQYF.

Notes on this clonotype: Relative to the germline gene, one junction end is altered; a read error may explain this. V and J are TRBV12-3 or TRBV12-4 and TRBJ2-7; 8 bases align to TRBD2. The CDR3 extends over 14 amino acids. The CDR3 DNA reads TGTGCCTGCAGTCCAGGGACTAGAGCCTACGAGCAGTACTTC. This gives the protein CACSPGTRAYEQYF.

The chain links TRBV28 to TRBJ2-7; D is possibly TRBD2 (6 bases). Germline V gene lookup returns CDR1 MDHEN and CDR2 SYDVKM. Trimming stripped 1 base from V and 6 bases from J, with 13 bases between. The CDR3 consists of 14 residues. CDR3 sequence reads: CASSLSAGTGEQYF. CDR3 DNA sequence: TGTGCCAGCAGTTTATCCGCGGGAACCGGCGAGCAGTACTTC.

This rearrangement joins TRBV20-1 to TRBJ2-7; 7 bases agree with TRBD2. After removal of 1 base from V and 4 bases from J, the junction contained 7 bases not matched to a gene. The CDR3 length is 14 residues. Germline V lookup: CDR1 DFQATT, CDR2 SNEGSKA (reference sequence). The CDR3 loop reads CSARGEGYPYEQYF. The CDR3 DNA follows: TGCAGTGCTAGAGGGGAGGGATATCCATACGAGCAGTACTTC.

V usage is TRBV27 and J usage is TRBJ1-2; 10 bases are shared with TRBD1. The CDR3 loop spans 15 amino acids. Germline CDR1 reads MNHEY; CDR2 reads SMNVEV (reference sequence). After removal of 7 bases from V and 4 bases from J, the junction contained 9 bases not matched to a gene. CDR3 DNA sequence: TGTGCCAGCACCCTGACAGGGGGCGCTCCCTATGGCTACACCTTC. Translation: CASTLTGGAPYGYTF.

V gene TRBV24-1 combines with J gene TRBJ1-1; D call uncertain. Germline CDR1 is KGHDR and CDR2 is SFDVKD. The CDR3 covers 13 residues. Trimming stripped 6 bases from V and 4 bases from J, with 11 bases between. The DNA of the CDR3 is TGTGCCACCAGTCGCTGGGGTAGCACTGAAGCTTTCTTT. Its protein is CATSRWGSTEAFF.

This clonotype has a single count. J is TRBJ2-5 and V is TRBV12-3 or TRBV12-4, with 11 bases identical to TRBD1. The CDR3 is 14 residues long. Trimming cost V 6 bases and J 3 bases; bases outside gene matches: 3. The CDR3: CASSRTGGKETQYF. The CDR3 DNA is TGTGCCAGCAGCCGGACAGGGGGCAAAGAGACCCAGTACTTC.

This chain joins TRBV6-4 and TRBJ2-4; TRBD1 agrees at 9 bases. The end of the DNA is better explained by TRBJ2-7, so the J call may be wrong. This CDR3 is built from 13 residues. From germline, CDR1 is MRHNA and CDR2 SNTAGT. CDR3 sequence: CAIRWDRAYEQYF. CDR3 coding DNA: TGTGCCATCCGCTGGGACAGGGCCTACGAGCAGTACTTC.

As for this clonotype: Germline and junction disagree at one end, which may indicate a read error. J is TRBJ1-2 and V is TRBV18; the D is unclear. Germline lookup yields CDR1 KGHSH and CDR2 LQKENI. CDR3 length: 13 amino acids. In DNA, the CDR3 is TGTGCCAGCTCACCACTGTCCCGCGATGGTTACACCTTC. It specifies CASSPLSRDGYTF.

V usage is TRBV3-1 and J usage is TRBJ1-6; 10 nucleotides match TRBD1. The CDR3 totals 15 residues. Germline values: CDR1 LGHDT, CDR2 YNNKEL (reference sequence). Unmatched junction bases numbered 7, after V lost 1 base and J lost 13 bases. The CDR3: CASSQGDRGGPPLHF. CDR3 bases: TGTGCCAGCAGCCAAGGGGACAGGGGAGGGCCCCCCCTCCACTTT.

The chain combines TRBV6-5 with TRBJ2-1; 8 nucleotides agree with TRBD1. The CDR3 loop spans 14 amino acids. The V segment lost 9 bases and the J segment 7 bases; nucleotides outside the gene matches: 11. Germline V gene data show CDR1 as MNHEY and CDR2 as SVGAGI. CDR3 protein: CASRGAGGGNEQFF. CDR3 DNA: TGTGCCAGTAGGGGGGCAGGGGGCGGAAATGAGCAGTTCTTC.

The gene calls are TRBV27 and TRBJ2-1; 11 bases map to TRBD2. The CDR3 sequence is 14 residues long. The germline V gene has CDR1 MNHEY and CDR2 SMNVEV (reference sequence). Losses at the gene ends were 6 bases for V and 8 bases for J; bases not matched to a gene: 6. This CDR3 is CASSPLAGEDEQFF. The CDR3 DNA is TGTGCCAGCAGCCCACTAGCGGGAGAGGATGAGCAGTTCTTC.

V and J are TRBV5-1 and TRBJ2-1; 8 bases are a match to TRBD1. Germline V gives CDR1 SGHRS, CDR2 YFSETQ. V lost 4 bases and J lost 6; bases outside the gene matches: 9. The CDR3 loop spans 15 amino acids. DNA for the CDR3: TGCGCCAGCAGCCTGGACGGACAGGGCGTCAATGAGCAGTTCTTC. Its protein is CASSLDGQGVNEQFF.

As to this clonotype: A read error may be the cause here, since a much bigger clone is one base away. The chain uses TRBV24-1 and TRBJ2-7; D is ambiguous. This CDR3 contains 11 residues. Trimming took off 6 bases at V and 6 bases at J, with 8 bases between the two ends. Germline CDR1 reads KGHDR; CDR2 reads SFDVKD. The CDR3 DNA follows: TGTGCCACCAGTTCGTGGGGCGAGCAGTACTTC. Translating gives CATSSWGEQYF.